This is a list of T cell receptor beta chains from one sample in a study of blood T cells in healthy people across ages. MiXCR, applied by TCRdb to the 5' RACE reads, yields one record per CDR3 protein. The top ten clones hold 7% to 9.5% of a sample with more than 1.4 million distinct CDR3 sequences, approximately 42% of them seen once. The source material was blood. The receptors were sampled from a woman in her late teens or twenties in good health. The CDR3 runs from the conserved cysteine through the conserved F or W. Clone size is stated in some rows and not others, as once, few, many or a class when expanded.

clone size	J gene	V gene	CDR3 protein
.	TRBJ1-4	TRBV6-5	CASRIDSATNEKLFF
once	TRBJ1-2	TRBV2	CATSDIGYTF
.	TRBJ1-2	TRBV20-1	CRARDPRVNTF
.	TRBJ2-5	TRBV6-1	CASSSGRQTQETQYF
.	TRBJ2-5	TRBV11-2	CASSLGQGRREQYF
.	TRBJ2-3	TRBV20-1	CSAAKGRGPSDTQYF
.	TRBJ2-1	TRBV2	CASSTSGRSSYNEQFF
few	TRBJ2-5	TRBV3-1	CASSSSGRETQYF
.	TRBJ1-4	TRBV5-1	CASSLGGTENEKLFF
.	TRBJ2-1	TRBV3-1	CASSQDARDSKDEQFF
.	TRBJ2-1	TRBV28	CASRSRDRAYNEQFF
.	TRBJ2-5	TRBV6-2/TRBV6-3	CASSYYWGARETQYF
.	TRBJ1-2	TRBV6-5	CASSDRGQSYGYTF
few	TRBJ1-4	TRBV14	CASSQDSSQTKLFF
.	TRBJ1-5	TRBV21-1	CASKTGAGQPQHF
.	TRBJ2-3	TRBV12-3/TRBV12-4	CASSSPQLARTDTQYF
.	TRBJ2-3	TRBV13	CASSLDGDSTDTQYF
few	TRBJ2-7	TRBV5-1	CASSLEPTGLYF
.	TRBJ2-5	TRBV7-9	CASSFAQGQETQYF
few	TRBJ2-5	TRBV20-1	CSARVPGVLAKQETQYF
few	TRBJ2-7	TRBV6-5	CASSSWGNGYEQYF
.	TRBJ1-6	TRBV20-1	CSARDRGALRNSPLHF
.	TRBJ2-7	TRBV10-1	CASSESMVDWSYNEQYF